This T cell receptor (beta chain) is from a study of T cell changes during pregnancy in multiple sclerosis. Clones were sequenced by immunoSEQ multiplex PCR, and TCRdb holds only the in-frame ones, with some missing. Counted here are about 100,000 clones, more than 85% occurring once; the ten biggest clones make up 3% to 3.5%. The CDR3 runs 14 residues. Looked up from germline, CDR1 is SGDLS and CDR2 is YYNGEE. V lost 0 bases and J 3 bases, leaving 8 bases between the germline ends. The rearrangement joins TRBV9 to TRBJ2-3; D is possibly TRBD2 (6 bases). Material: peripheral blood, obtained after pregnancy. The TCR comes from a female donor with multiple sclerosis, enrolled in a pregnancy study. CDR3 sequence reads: CASSVVGGTDTQYF. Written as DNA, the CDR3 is TGTGCCAGCAGCGTAGTGGGGGGAACAGATACGCAGTATTTT.